The TCR beta chain described here comes from a study of a mutant IDH1 vaccine in newly diagnosed glioma. Study-level background: The study gave patients eight vaccinations in weeks 1, 3, 5, 7, 11, 15, 19, 23. Either 4-6 weeks after radiotherapy alone or alongside temozolomide, vaccination was begun.

As for time point: week 5, during vaccination. Mutant IDH1 20-mer peptide, at 300 ug, made up each vaccine dose, with topical imiquimod. The astrocytomas were IDH1-mutant, ATRX-negative, and WHO grade 3 or 4. Assay: immunoSEQ multiplex PCR; the TCRdb copy retains only in-frame clones and omits some. The sample consists of more than 35,000 clones, approximately 83% of them appearing once. Whole-study results and caveats: It was about 92% of patients that developed vaccine-induced immune responses.

Comments on this clone: Its antigen is unknown.

The CDR3 has 13 amino acids. Germline V gene sequence: CDR1 SGHAT, CDR2 FQNNGV. V lost 7 bases and J lost 7; bases outside the gene matches: 8. The source is a man aged 35-49 years with glioma. The genes are TRBV11-2 and TRBJ1-2; 8 positions agree with TRBD1. Sample: PBMCs, taken from a glioma patient whose treatment included an IDH1 peptide vaccine. CDR3 in DNA: TGTGCCAGCACCGCAGTTCAGGGGGCTGGCTACACCTTC. Translation gives CASTAVQGAGYTF. Drawing the rest from reference TRBV11-2 and TRBJ1-2, the complete variable domain is EAGVAQSPRYKIIEKRQSVAFWCNPISGHATLYWYQQILGQGPKLLIQFQNNGVVDDSQLPKDRFSAERLKGVDSTLKIQPAKLEDSAVYLCASTAVQGAGYTFGSGTRLTVV.